This TCR beta chain stems from a study of beta chain features in type 1 diabetes. Points from the study as a whole: Using cDNA template may skew counts toward highly expressing activated cells. Type 1 diabetes patients had moderately but significantly shorter TCRB CDR3s in all four CD4+ subsets. It was among patients, rather than healthy donors, that naive, central memory and Treg TCRB repertoires appeared more similar. A pattern of fewer insertions and more deletions at VDJ junctions was seen in type 1 diabetes patients.

CDR3 length: 12 amino acids. The germline gives CDR1 MNHNY, CDR2 SVGAGI (reference sequence). Trimming shortened V by 7 bases and J by 6 bases, and 10 bases separated the two germline ends. It was via CD45RO/CCR7/CD25/CD127/CD95/CD27 that CD4+ naive, central memory, regulatory and stem cell-like memory cells were sorted. Comment on this clone: Its antigen is unknown.

Every isolated RNA sample was fully reverse transcribed, so sequencing captured expressed TCRB transcripts. This table comes from immunoSEQ multiplex PCR, and its TCRdb copy is limited to in-frame clones, with some not included. This table has hundreds of thousands of clones, around an eighth appearing once. The source material was naive CD4+ T cells from blood. The chain couples TRBV6-6 to TRBJ1-5; no definite D call. The sequence was obtained from a young man with type 1 diabetes. CDR3 protein: CASKIQGQPQHF. CDR3 DNA sequence: TGTGCCAGCAAGATTCAAGGTCAGCCCCAGCATTTT.